Each of the 15 T cell receptor beta chains below was sequenced from the same sample in a study of T cell repertoires in ileal Crohn's disease. Sample time point: neoterminal ileum biopsy at postoperative endoscopy, about 6 months after surgery. The repertoire was sequenced with immunoSEQ multiplex PCR; TCRdb's copy has only in-frame clones and lacks some. The sample contains roughly 1,500 clones, approximately 80% of which appear only once. Input material: ileal tissue. The receptors were sampled from an adult with Crohn's disease.

This rearrangement joins TRBV9 to TRBJ2-5, with D possibly TRBD2 on 6 matching bases. Between the trimmed V and J ends, which lost 0 bases and 6 bases, there was a span of 12 bases. Germline V gives CDR1 SGDLS, CDR2 YYNGEE. The CDR3 has 14 amino acids. The DNA for the CDR3 is TGTGCCAGCAGCGTAGCGGGGGTGGGAAAGACCCAGTACTTC. It is translated as CASSVAGVGKTQYF. Combining the CDR3 with reference TRBV9 and TRBJ2-5 gives the whole variable domain DSGVTQTPKHLITATGQRVTLRCSPRSGDLSVYWYQQSLDQGLQFLIQYYNGEERAKGNILERFSAQQFPDLHSELNLSSLELGDSALYFCASSVAGVGKTQYFGPGTRLLVL.

The chain uses TRBV11-1 and TRBJ2-3; D might be TRBD2 (6 bases). CDR1 and CDR2 (germline): SGHAT, FQDESV (reference sequence). The CDR3 has 15 residues. V lost 8 bases to trimming and J lost 0 bases, with 15 bases between them. CDR3 in amino acids: CASSRESESTDTQYF. The CDR3 region has the DNA TGTGCCAGCTCTCGGGAGAGTGAAAGCACAGATACGCAGTATTTT.

The chain links TRBV9 to TRBJ2-7; 10 nucleotides line up with TRBD2. CDR1 and CDR2 (germline): SGDLS, YYNGEE. This CDR3 is built from 15 residues. V trimming: 1 base; J trimming: 4 bases; junction bases outside the gene matches: 5. CDR3 nucleotides: TGTGCCAGCAGCGTAAGCGGGGGGGCCGGATACGAGCAGTACTTC. Translation gives CASSVSGGAGYEQYF.

V usage is TRBV5-1 and J usage is TRBJ1-6, with D maybe TRBD1 (5 bases). V lost 1 base, J lost 8 bases, and 10 bases lay in between. The CDR3 extends over 14 amino acids. The germline CDR1 and CDR2 sequences are SGHRS and YFSETQ. The CDR3 DNA is TGCGCCAGCAGCTTGCAGGGATCTTATTCACCCCTCCACTTT. This translates into CASSLQGSYSPLHF.

The J gene is TRBJ1-2, the V gene TRBV6-5; 8 bases fit TRBD1. The CDR3 sequence is 14 residues long. The germline V gene has CDR1 MNHEY and CDR2 SVGAGI. V lost 7 bases, J lost 6 bases, and 10 bases stayed unmatched. CDR3 bases: TGTGCCAGCAACGGACAGGGTACGGGTCATGGCTACACCTTC. This codes for CASNGQGTGHGYTF.

This chain connects TRBV7-2 to TRBJ1-1, with 9 positions matching TRBD1. The CDR3 has 11 residues. Per germline, CDR1 SGHTA and CDR2 FQGNSA. As DNA, the CDR3 is TGTGCTGAGACAGGGGGCACTGAAGCTTTCTTT. It is translated as CAETGGTEAFF. The variable domain in full, with the rest retrieved from reference TRBV7-2 and TRBJ1-1, is GAGVSQSPSNKVTEKGKDVELRCDPISGHTALYWYRQSLGQGLEFLIYFQGNSAPDKSGLPSDRFSAERTGGSVSTLTIQRTQQEDSAVYLCAETGGTEAFFGQGTRLTVV.

This chain connects TRBV7-9 to TRBJ2-3; D is ambiguous. This CDR3 comprises 12 residues. In germline, CDR1 is SEHNR, CDR2 FQNEAQ (reference sequence). The V end lost 1 base, the J end lost 4 bases, and 3 bases lay between the germline ends. The CDR3 sequence: CASSLVADTQYF. The CDR3 DNA reads as TGTGCCAGCAGCTTAGTCGCAGATACGCAGTATTTT.

The genes are TRBV19 and TRBJ1-5, with 10 bases identical to TRBD1. The CDR3 spans 17 residues. Trimming took 5 bases from V and 0 from J; bases not matched to a gene: 7. Germline CDR1 is LNHDA and CDR2 is SQIVND (reference sequence). The CDR3, as DNA: TGTGCCAGTAGTGACTCCGGGACAGGGGATAGCAATCAGCCCCAGCATTTT. Amino acid sequence: CASSDSGTGDSNQPQHF.

This chain joins TRBV7-3 and TRBJ2-1; the match to TRBD2 covers 8 bases. The junction had 3 bases not matched to a gene; V was cut back by 0 bases and J by 5 bases. Germline CDR1 and CDR2: SGHTA and FQGTGA. The CDR3 consists of 15 residues. CDR3 nucleotide sequence: TGTGCCAGCAGCTTAACTAGCGGGGAGAACAATGAGCAGTTCTTC. Translated: CASSLTSGENNEQFF.

This chain joins TRBV5-5 and TRBJ2-7; D call uncertain. CDR3 length equals 14 residues. Germline CDR1 SGHKS, CDR2 YYEKEE (reference sequence). The V end lost 1 base, the J end lost 0 bases, and 8 bases lay between the germline ends. The CDR3 DNA follows: TGTGCCAGCAGCTTGACACCAAGCTCCTACGAGCAGTACTTC. This encodes CASSLTPSSYEQYF.

The chain carries TRBV5-1 and TRBJ2-1; TRBD1 agrees at 7 bases. Trimming at V came to 4 bases and at J to 4 bases, leaving 5 bases not matched to a gene. Germline loops: CDR1 SGHRS, CDR2 YFSETQ. CDR3 length: 14 residues. CDR3 coding DNA: TGCGCCAGCAGCCCCGACAGGGTGTACAATGAGCAGTTCTTC. Residues: CASSPDRVYNEQFF.

This clone was counted once. The chain combines TRBV19 with TRBJ2-1; D unclear. Germline CDR1 LNHDA, CDR2 SQIVND (reference sequence). V was shortened by 5 bases and J by 6 bases, with 23 bases between the two germline ends. This CDR3 region has 17 residues. The CDR3 DNA reads as TGTGCCAGTAGTCCCTCGTCTCGGTGGGCCTCACGCAATGAGCAGTTCTTC. As protein: CASSPSSRWASRNEQFF.

The CDR3 region is CASSQDHGSGNTIYF. The CDR3 DNA sequence: TGCGCCAGCAGCCAAGATCACGGGTCTGGAAACACCATATATTTT. The chain recombines TRBV4-1 with TRBJ1-3; no reliable D call. The CDR3 runs 15 residues. Trimming took off 0 bases at V and 1 base at J, with 7 bases between the two ends. CDR1 is MGHRA, CDR2 YSYEKL, per germline.

This rearrangement joins TRBV29-1 to TRBJ1-2; TRBD1 aligns across 8 bases. V shed 1 base, J shed 3 bases, and the junction held 10 bases outside the gene matches. Germline loops: CDR1 SQVTM, CDR2 ANQGSEA. The CDR3 is 16 residues long. The CDR3 protein is CSVEGPPLTGDYGYTF. The CDR3 DNA is TGCAGCGTTGAAGGTCCGCCTTTGACAGGGGACTATGGCTACACCTTC.

This clone is labeled large (0.1 to 1%). The J gene is TRBJ2-5, the V gene TRBV12-5, with D possibly TRBD2 on 5 matching bases. Germline V gene lookup returns CDR1 LGHNT and CDR2 FRNRAP. The CDR3 sequence is 16 residues long. V shed 0 bases and J shed 1 base, with 12 bases lying between them. The CDR3 bases are TGTGCTAGTGGTTTGGTGCCTGGACTGGTCCAAGAGACCCAGTACTTC. Its protein is CASGLVPGLVQETQYF.